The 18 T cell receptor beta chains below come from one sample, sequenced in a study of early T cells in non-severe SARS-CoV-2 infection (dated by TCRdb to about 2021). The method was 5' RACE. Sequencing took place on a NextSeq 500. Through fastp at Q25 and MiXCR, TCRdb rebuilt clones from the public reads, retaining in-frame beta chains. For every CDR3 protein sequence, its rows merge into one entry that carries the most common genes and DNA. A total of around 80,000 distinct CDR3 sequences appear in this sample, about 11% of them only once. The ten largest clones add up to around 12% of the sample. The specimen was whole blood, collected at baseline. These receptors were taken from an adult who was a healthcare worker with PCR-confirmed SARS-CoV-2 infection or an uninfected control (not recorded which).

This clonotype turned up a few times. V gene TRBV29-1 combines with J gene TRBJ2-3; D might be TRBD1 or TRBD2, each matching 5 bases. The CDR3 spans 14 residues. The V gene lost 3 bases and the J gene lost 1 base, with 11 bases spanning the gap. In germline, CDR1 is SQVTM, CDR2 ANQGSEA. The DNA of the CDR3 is TGCAGCGTTGAGGGGGTAACAGGCACAGATACGCAGTATTTT. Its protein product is CSVEGVTGTDTQYF.

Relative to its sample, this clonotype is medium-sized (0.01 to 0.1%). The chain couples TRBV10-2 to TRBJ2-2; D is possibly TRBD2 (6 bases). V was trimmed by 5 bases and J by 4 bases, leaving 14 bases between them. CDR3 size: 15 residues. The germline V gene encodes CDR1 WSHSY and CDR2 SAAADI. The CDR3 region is CASSIRTTSTGELFF. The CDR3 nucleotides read TGCGCCAGCAGTATTCGGACTACGAGCACCGGGGAGCTGTTTTTT.

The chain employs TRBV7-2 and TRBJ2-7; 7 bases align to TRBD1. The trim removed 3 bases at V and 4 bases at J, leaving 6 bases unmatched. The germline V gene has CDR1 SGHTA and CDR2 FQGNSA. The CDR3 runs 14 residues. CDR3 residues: CASSFGQGVYEQYF. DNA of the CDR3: TGTGCCAGCAGCTTCGGGCAGGGGGTATACGAGCAGTACTTC.

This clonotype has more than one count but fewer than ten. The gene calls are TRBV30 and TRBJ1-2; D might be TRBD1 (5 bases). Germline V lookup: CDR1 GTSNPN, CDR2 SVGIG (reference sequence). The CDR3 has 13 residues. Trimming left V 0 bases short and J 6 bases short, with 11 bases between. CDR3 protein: CAWSVRGDHGYTF. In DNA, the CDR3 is TGTGCCTGGAGTGTACGAGGGGATCATGGCTACACCTTC.

The CDR3 coding sequence is TGCAGTGCTCCCCATGAAGACAGTAACACTGAAGCTTTCTTT. It translates to CSAPHEDSNTEAFF. This chain connects TRBV20-1 to TRBJ1-1; possible D gene TRBD1, 5 bases. The ends were cut back, 5 bases at V and 2 bases at J, with 15 bases in the middle. This CDR3 is 14 amino acids long. In germline, CDR1 is DFQATT, CDR2 SNEGSKA (reference sequence).

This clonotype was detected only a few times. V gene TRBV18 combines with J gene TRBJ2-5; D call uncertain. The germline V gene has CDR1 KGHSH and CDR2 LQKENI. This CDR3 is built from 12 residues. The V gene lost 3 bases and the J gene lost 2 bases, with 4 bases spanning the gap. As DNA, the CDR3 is TGTGCCAGCTCACCGCCTCAAGAGACCCAGTACTTC. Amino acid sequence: CASSPPQETQYF.

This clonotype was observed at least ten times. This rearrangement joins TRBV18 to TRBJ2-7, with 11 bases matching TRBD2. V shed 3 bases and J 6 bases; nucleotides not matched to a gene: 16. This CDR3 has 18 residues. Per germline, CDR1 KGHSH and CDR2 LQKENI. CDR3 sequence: CASSPAAPGLAGRVEQYF. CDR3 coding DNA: TGTGCCAGCTCACCGGCGGCCCCCGGACTAGCGGGTAGGGTCGAGCAGTACTTC.

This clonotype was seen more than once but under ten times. The CDR3 is CASRHTGTRNTGELFF. The CDR3 DNA follows: TGTGCCAGCAGACATACCGGGACACGGAACACCGGGGAGCTGTTTTTT. This chain links TRBV6-1 with TRBJ2-2; possible D gene TRBD1, 6 bases. This CDR3 region has 16 residues. Germline loops: CDR1 MNHNS, CDR2 SASEGT. Trimming stripped 6 bases from V and 1 base from J, with 15 bases between.

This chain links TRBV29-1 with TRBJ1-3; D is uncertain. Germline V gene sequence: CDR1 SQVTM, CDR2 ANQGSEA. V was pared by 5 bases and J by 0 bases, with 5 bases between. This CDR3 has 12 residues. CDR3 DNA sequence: TGCAGCGTTAGTGCCTCTGGAAACACCATATATTTT. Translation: CSVSASGNTIYF.

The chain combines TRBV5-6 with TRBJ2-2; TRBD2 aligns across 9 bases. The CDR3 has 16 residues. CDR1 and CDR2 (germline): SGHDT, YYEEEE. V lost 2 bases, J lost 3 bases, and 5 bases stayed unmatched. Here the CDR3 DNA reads TGTGCCAGCAGCTTCGGGACTAGCAGAGACACCGGGGAGCTGTTTTTT. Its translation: CASSFGTSRDTGELFF.

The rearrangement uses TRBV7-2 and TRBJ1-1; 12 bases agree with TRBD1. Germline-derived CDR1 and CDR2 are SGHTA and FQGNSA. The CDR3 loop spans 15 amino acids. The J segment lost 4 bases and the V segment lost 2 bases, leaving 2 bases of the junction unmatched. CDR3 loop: CASSLWGQGATEAFF. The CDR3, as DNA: TGTGCCAGCAGCTTATGGGGACAGGGGGCCACTGAAGCTTTCTTT.

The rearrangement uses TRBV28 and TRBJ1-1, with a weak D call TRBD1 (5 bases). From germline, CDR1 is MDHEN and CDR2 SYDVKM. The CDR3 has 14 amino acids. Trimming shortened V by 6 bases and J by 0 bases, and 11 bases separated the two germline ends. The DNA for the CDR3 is TGTGCCAGCAGGCAGGGAGGCATGAACACTGAAGCTTTCTTT. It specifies CASRQGGMNTEAFF.

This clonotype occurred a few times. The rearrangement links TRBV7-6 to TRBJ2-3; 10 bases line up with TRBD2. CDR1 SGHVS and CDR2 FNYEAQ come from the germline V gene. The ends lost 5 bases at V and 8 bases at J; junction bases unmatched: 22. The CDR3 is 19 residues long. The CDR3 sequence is CASSQGGLAGASVGGTQYF. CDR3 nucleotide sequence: TGTGCCAGCAGCCAGGGAGGGCTAGCGGGGGCCTCGGTAGGTGGTACGCAGTATTTT.

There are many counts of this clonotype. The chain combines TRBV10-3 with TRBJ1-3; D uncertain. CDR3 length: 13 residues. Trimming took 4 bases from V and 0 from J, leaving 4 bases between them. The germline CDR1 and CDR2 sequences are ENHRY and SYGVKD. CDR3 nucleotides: TGTGCCATCAGTGGGGGCTCTGGAAACACCATATATTTT. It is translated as CAISGGSGNTIYF.

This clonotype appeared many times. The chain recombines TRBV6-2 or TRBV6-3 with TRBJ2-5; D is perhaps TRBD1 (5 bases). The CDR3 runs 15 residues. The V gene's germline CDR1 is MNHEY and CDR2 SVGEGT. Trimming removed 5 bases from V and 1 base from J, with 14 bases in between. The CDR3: CASSVPTASQETQYF. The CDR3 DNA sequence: TGTGCCAGCAGTGTACCGACAGCGAGCCAAGAGACCCAGTACTTC.

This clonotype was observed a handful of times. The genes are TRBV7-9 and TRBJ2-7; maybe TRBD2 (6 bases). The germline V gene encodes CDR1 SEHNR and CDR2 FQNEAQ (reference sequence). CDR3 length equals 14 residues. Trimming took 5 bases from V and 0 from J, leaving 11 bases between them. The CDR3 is CASSERGSSYEQYF. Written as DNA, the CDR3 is TGTGCCAGCAGCGAACGGGGGAGCTCCTACGAGCAGTACTTC. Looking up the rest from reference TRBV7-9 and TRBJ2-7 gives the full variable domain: DTGVSQNPRHKITKRGQNVTFRCDPISEHNRLYWYRQTLGQGPEFLTYFQNEAQLEKSRLLSDRFSAERPKGSFSTLEIQRTEQGDSAMYLCASSERGSSYEQYFGPGTRLTVT.

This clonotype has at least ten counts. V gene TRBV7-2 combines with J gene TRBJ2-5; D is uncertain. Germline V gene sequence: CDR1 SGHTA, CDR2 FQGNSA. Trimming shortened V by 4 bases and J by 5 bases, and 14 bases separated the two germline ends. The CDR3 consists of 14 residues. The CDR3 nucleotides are TGTGCCAGCAGCTCAGGATCAACCCCCGAGACCCAGTACTTC. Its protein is CASSSGSTPETQYF.

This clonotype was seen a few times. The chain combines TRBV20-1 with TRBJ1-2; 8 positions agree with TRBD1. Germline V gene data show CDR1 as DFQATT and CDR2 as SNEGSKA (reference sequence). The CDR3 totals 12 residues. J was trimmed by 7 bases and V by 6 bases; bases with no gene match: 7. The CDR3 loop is CSAKTGESGYTF. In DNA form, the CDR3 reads TGCAGTGCCAAGACAGGGGAAAGTGGCTACACCTTC.